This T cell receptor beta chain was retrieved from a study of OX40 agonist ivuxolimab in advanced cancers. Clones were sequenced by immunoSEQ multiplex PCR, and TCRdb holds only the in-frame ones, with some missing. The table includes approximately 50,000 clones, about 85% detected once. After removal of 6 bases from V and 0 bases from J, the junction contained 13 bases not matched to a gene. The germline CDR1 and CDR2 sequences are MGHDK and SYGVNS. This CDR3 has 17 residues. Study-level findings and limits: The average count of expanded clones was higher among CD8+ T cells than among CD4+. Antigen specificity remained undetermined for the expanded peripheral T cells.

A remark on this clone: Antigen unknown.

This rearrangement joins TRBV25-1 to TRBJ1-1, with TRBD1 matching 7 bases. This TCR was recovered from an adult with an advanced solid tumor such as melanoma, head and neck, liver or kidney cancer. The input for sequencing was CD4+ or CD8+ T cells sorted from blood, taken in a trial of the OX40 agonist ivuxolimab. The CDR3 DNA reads TGTGCCAGCAGCCAACAGGGGACCTTTAATATGAACACTGAAGCTTTCTTT. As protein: CASSQQGTFNMNTEAFF.